The sequence of this T cell receptor beta chain was determined in a study of cytomegalovirus exposure and HLA in healthy donors. Study-wide background: A data release that came early held some 79 million unique TCRs from HLA-typed donors.

Study-wide findings and caveats: Researchers catalogued about 150 TCR beta chains as cytomegalovirus-associated.

This CDR3 has 13 amino acids. V was cut by 3 bases and J by 7 bases, with 9 bases left in between. Germline loops: CDR1 ENHRY, CDR2 SYGVKD. Worth noting for this clone: Antigen: not known.

A multiplex PCR was run with 60 Vbeta primers and 13 Jbeta primers. Measured with immunoSEQ multiplex PCR; TCRdb has only the in-frame clones, and not every one. Of more than 95,000 clones listed, 65% to 80% are singletons. V and J are TRBV10-3 and TRBJ1-4; D is possibly TRBD1 (5 bases). This sequence was found in a woman aged 55-70 years in good health and CMV-seropositive. The sequenced material came from PBMCs. The CDR3 sequence is CAISERQGEKLFF. CDR3 coding DNA: TGTGCCATCAGTGAAAGGCAGGGTGAAAAACTGTTTTTT.